Included here is one TCR beta chain sequence, with context. The antigen is unknown. PCR was performed using 60 Vbeta and 13 Jbeta primers. Libraries were prepared by immunoSEQ multiplex PCR; TCRdb keeps only in-frame clonotypes and omits some of them. In the table there are roughly 34,000 clones, 80% of which are singletons. The entry originates in a study of cytomegalovirus exposure and HLA in healthy donors. Study-level findings and limits: Among TCR sequences, most were rare, though some public TCRs appeared in many donors.

Sequenced sample: PBMCs. The receptor comes from a male donor in good health and CMV-seronegative.

Here the CDR3 reads CATSTLPGVSTEAFF. The CDR3 region has the DNA TGTGCCACCAGCACATTACCCGGGGTGAGCACTGAAGCTTTCTTT. The chain employs TRBV15 and TRBJ1-1; D unresolved. CDR1 and CDR2 from the germline V gene are LNHNV and YYDKDF (reference sequence). The CDR3 is made up of 15 amino acids. Trimming removed 4 bases from V and 4 bases from J, with 16 bases in between. The full variable domain, completed using reference TRBV15 and TRBJ1-1, is DAMVIQNPRYQVTQFGKPVTLSCSQTLNHNVMYWYQQKSSQAPKLLFHYYDKDFNNEADTPDNFQSRRPNTSFCFLDIRSPGLGDTAMYLCATSTLPGVSTEAFFGQGTRLTVV.